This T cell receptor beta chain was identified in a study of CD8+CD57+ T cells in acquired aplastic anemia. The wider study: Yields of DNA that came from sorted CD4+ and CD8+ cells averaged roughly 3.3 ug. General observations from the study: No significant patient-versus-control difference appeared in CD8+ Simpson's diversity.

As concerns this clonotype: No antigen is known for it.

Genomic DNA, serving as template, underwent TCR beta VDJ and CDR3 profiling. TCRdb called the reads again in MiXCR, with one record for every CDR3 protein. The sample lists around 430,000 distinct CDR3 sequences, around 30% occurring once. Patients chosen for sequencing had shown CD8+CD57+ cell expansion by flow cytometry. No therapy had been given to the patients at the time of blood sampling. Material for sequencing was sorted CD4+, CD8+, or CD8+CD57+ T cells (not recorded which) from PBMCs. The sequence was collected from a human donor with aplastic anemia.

The DNA of the CDR3 is TGTGCCAGCAGGAGGACGTTGAACACTGAAGCTTTCTTT. It translates to CASRRTLNTEAFF. The chain employs TRBV7-2 and TRBJ1-1; no definite D call. The CDR3 loop spans 13 amino acids. Trimming took 6 bases from V and 0 from J, leaving 8 bases between them. Per germline, CDR1 SGHTA and CDR2 FQGNSA.